This TCR beta chain emerged from a study of blood T cell repertoires in COVID-19. Looking at the study overall: PBMCs, B-cell-depleted T cells, or T cells provided the cDNA or gDNA that made up the material.

This clone has more than one count but fewer than ten. The CDR3 length is 15 residues. The germline V gene encodes CDR1 LGHNA and CDR2 YNFKEQ. Trimming removed 0 bases from V and 9 bases from J, with 12 bases in between. Original processing methods: Reference gene primers were amplified, and this amplification served to estimate nucleated cell counts. Method: immunoSEQ multiplex PCR; TCRdb's copy keeps in-frame clones and lacks some. V and J calls and clone size are copied from that table; D and trimming were computed from the DNA. The table lists about 230,000 clones, around 90% of them singletons. Seattle's enrolled individuals joined amid active infection and were then monitored longitudinally.

The material sequenced was peripheral blood. The source of this sequence is a man aged 30-40 years with COVID-19, enrolled during active disease. V and J are TRBV4-2 and TRBJ1-6; no firm D call. CDR3 bases: TGTGCCAGCAGCCAAGATCTAGGCGCTGGTTCACCCCTCCACTTT. As protein: CASSQDLGAGSPLHF.